A single sample gave rise to the 11 T cell receptor beta chains below, sequenced in a study of T cell responses to AZD1222 COVID-19 vaccine. The method was immunoSEQ multiplex PCR; TCRdb's version includes in-frame clones alone and lacks a portion of them. Of approximately 35,000 clones in the sample, approximately 86% are singletons; the top ten hold approximately 7.3%. This sample comprised peripheral blood, obtained on day 0 of AZD1222 vaccination. These receptor sequences come from an adult in good health.

This clone was counted a few times. V gene TRBV11-2 combines with J gene TRBJ2-7, with D maybe TRBD1 (6 bases). The CDR3 sequence is 14 residues long. Looked up from germline, CDR1 is SGHAT and CDR2 is FQNNGV. With 0 bases removed from V and 6 bases from J, the gap between germline ends came to 12 bases. For the CDR3, the DNA is TGTGCCAGCAGCTTAGAGCCAGGGGTGAGCGAGCAGTACTTC. This translates into CASSLEPGVSEQYF.

The chain joins TRBV5-6 to TRBJ1-2, with TRBD1 as a possible D gene (6 bases). This CDR3 region has 14 residues. The germline V gene has CDR1 SGHDT and CDR2 YYEEEE. Between the trimmed V and J ends, which lost 4 bases and 3 bases, there was a span of 13 bases. Here the CDR3 DNA reads TGTGCCAGCAGCCCCCCGTACAGGGACTATGGCTACACCTTC. Protein product: CASSPPYRDYGYTF. The entire variable domain, with the rest obtained from reference TRBV5-6 and TRBJ1-2, is as follows: DAGVTQSPTHLIKTRGQQVTLRCSPKSGHDTVSWYQQALGQGPQFIFQYYEEEERQRGNFPDRFSGHQFPNYSSELNVNALLLGDSALYLCASSPPYRDYGYTFGSGTRLTVV.

This chain uses TRBV12-3 or TRBV12-4 with TRBJ1-5; D is perhaps TRBD1 (5 bases). The length of the CDR3 is 12 residues. V dropped 4 bases and J dropped 7 bases, with 8 bases sitting between them. For the CDR3, the DNA is TGTGCCAGCAGTTCAGGGCCCCAGCCCCAGCATTTT. Its protein is CASSSGPQPQHF.

The chain joins TRBV7-3 to TRBJ2-3, with TRBD1 matching over 7 bases. Per germline, CDR1 SGHTA and CDR2 FQGTGA. The CDR3 has 14 residues. The V segment lost 5 bases and the J segment 1 base; nucleotides outside the gene matches: 3. CDR3 sequence (DNA): TGTGCCAGCAGCCCAACAGGGGGCACAGATACGCAGTATTTT. It specifies CASSPTGGTDTQYF. The full variable domain, its missing parts supplied by reference TRBV7-3 and TRBJ2-3, is GAGVSQTPSNKVTEKGKYVELRCDPISGHTALYWYRQSLGQGPEFLIYFQGTGAADDSGLPNDRFFAVRPEGSVSTLKIQRTERGDSAVYLCASSPTGGTDTQYFGPGTRLTVL.

The rearrangement links TRBV2 to TRBJ2-3; tentatively, D is TRBD2 (5 bases). The CDR3 covers 15 residues. CDR1 and CDR2 from the germline V gene are SNHLY and FYNNEI. Trimming left V 4 bases short and J 7 bases short, with 18 bases between. CDR3 residues: CASSVGAKLGNTQYF. The CDR3 DNA sequence: TGTGCCAGCAGTGTGGGAGCGAAACTGGGGAATACGCAGTATTTT.

The rearrangement links TRBV2 to TRBJ2-7; 8 bases match TRBD2. The CDR3 has 13 residues. Trimming took 5 bases from V and 7 from J; bases not matched to a gene: 7. Germline lookup yields CDR1 SNHLY and CDR2 FYNNEI. CDR3 nucleotides: TGTGCCAGCAGTTACGGGGGGGCGCGGGAGCAGTACTTC. Amino acids: CASSYGGAREQYF.

This clone was detected only a few times. V usage is TRBV19 and J usage is TRBJ2-7, with TRBD1 matching over 10 bases. V dropped 1 base and J dropped 0; count of bases not matched to a gene: 0. Germline V gene lookup returns CDR1 LNHDA and CDR2 SQIVND (reference sequence). This CDR3 region has 15 residues. The DNA of the CDR3 is TGTGCCAGTAGTATAGGGACAGGGGGCTCCTACGAGCAGTACTTC. Protein sequence: CASSIGTGGSYEQYF. Together with reference TRBV19 and TRBJ2-7, the CDR3 gives the full variable domain: DGGITQSPKYLFRKEGQNVTLSCEQNLNHDAMYWYRQDPGQGLRLIYYSQIVNDFQKGDIAEGYSVSREKKESFPLTVTSAQKNPTAFYLCASSIGTGGSYEQYFGPGTRLTVT.

The chain employs TRBV24-1 and TRBJ1-4, with no clear D. The CDR3 loop spans 11 amino acids. CDR1 and CDR2 (germline): KGHDR, SFDVKD. V dropped 7 bases and J dropped 4 bases, with 3 bases sitting between them. CDR3: CATSDNEKLFF. The CDR3, as DNA: TGTGCCACCAGCGATAATGAAAAACTGTTTTTT.

V is TRBV30 and J is TRBJ1-1, with D unclear. There are 12 residues in the CDR3. V shed 1 base and J shed 1 base, with 4 bases lying between them. Germline CDR1 GTSNPN, CDR2 SVGIG (reference sequence). The CDR3 sequence is CAWSAGNTEAFF. The CDR3 nucleotides are TGTGCCTGGAGTGCGGGGAACACTGAAGCTTTCTTT.

This chain joins TRBV18 and TRBJ1-5, with a tentative D call TRBD1 (6 bases). Trimming took 0 bases from V and 7 from J, leaving 10 bases between them. The germline V gene has CDR1 KGHSH and CDR2 LQKENI. The CDR3 has 14 amino acids. The CDR3 DNA sequence: TGTGCCAGCTCACCACCGGGGGGGCACCAGCCCCAGCATTTT. Protein product: CASSPPGGHQPQHF.

CDR3 DNA sequence: TGTGCCAGCAGCCAAGACTCGGCTAGCAATCAGCCCCAGCATTTT. It translates to CASSQDSASNQPQHF. The chain has TRBV3-1 (or the pseudogene TRBV3-2) and TRBJ1-5; no clear D gene. The length of the CDR3 is 15 residues. In germline, CDR1 is LGHDT, CDR2 YNNKEL (reference sequence). The V gene lost 0 bases and the J gene lost 0 bases, with 6 bases spanning the gap.